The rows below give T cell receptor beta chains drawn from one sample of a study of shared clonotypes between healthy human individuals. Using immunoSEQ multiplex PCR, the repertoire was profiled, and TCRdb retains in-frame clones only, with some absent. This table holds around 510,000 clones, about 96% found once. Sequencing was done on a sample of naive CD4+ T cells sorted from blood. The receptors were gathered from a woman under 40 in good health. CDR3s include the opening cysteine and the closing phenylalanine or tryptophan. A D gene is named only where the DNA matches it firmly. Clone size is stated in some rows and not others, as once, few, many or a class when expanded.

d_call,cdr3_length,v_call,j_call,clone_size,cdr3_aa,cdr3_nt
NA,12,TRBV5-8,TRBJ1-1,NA,CASSTYRAVAFF,TGTGCCAGCAGCACCTACAGGGCCGTAGCTTTCTTT
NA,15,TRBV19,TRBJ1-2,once,CASSPRTGGNYGYTF,TGTGCCAGTAGTCCGAGGACCGGGGGTAACTATGGCTACACCTTC
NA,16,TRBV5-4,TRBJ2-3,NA,CASSLVDRPSTDTQYF,TGTGCCAGCAGCTTGGTTGACCGACCTAGCACAGATACGCAGTATTTT
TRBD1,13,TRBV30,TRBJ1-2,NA,CAWRDRTRRGYTF,TGTGCCTGGAGGGACAGGACCCGACGAGGCTACACCTTC
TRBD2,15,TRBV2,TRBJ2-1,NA,CASRLRREGGNEQFF,TGTGCCAGCCGCTTGCGGCGGGAGGGAGGCAATGAGCAGTTCTTC
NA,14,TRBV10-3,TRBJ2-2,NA,CAISSGSNTGELFF,TGTGCCATCAGTAGCGGGTCGAACACCGGGGAGCTGTTTTTT
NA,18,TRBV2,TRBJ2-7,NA,CASSEAPLGGGSSYEQYF,TGTGCCAGCAGTGAAGCGCCCCTAGGGGGCGGGAGCTCCTACGAGCAGTACTTC
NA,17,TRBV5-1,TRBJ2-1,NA,CASSLWTSFSGGEEQFF,TGCGCCAGCAGCTTGTGGACTAGCTTTTCAGGGGGTGAAGAGCAGTTCTTC
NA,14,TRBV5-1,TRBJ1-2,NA,CASSGTRTARGYTF,TGCGCCAGCAGCGGGACTCGGACAGCGCGTGGCTACACCTTC
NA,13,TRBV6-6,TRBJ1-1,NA,CASSYRGNTEAFF,TGTGCCAGCAGTTACAGGGGGAACACTGAAGCTTTCTTT
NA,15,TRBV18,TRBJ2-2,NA,CASSPPTGSPGELFF,TGTGCCAGCTCACCACCCACAGGGTCCCCCGGGGAGCTGTTTTTT
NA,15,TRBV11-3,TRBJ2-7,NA,CASSWVGGFTYEQYF,TGTGCCAGCAGCTGGGTGGGCGGGTTTACCTACGAGCAGTACTTC
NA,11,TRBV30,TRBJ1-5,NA,CAWSGNQPQHF,TGTGCCTGGAGTGGAAATCAGCCCCAGCATTTT
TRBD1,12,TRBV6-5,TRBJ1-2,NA,CASRRQGRGYTF,TGTGCCAGCAGACGACAGGGGCGCGGCTACACCTTC
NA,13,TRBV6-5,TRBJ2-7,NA,CASSYEGVYEQYF,TGTGCCAGCAGTTATGAGGGGGTCTACGAGCAGTACTTC
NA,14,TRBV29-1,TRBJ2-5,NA,CSVVGRANVETQYF,TGCAGCGTTGTGGGCAGGGCTAACGTGGAGACCCAGTACTTC
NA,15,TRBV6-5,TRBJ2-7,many,CASSFLSSLPYEQYF,TGTGCCAGCAGTTTTTTGTCCTCTCTACCCTACGAGCAGTACTTC
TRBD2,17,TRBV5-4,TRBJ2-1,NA,CASSLTSGSGPENEQFF,TGTGCCAGCAGCTTGACTAGCGGGAGTGGGCCCGAAAATGAGCAGTTCTTC
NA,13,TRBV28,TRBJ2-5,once,CASRPGTVETQYF,TGTGCCAGCAGACCCGGGACGGTAGAGACCCAGTACTTC